A selection of T cell receptor beta chains follows, all from one sample in a study of shared clonotypes between healthy human individuals. The table came from immunoSEQ multiplex PCR; TCRdb's copy has only in-frame clones and leaves some out. Among approximately 2,200,000 clones listed, 93% were seen once. Sample: naive CD8+ T cells from PBMCs. The source of these receptors is a man between 18 and 35 years old in good health. Some clones in this sample may be carry-over from other donors' samples. Both conserved end residues are part of each CDR3. D genes are given only for firm matches. Rows give clone size only sometimes, using once, few, many, or a class for an expanded clone.

D,V,J,size,DNA,CDR3
TRBD2,TRBV19,TRBJ2-7,-,TGTGCCAGTAGTACTGCTAGCGGGAGCATTTACGAGCAGTACTTC,CASSTASGSIYEQYF
-,TRBV10-3,TRBJ2-7,-,TGTGCCATCGGCGAGTCCTACGAGCAGTACTTC,CAIGESYEQYF
-,TRBV30,TRBJ2-1,-,TGTGCCGGTAAGAGCTCCTACAATGAGCAGTTCTTC,CAGKSSYNEQFF
-,TRBV9,TRBJ2-7,-,TGTGCCAGCAACCCCAACTACGAGCAGTACTTC,CASNPNYEQYF
-,TRBV10-3,TRBJ2-7,-,TGTGCCATCAGTGACGAGGGCGCCACCTACGAGCAGTACTTC,CAISDEGATYEQYF
TRBD1,TRBV29-1,TRBJ1-5,-,TGCAGCGGGGGGACAGGGGAATGGCCCCAGCATTTT,CSGGTGEWPQHF
-,TRBV12-2,TRBJ2-7,once,TGTGCAAGTCGCTTAGCTCTAGTTCCCCCTAGGCAGTACTTC,CASRLALVPPRQYF
TRBD2,TRBV7-2,TRBJ2-1,-,TGTGCCTCGGCTTTAGCGGGAGTAATCTACAATGAGCAGTTCTTC,CASALAGVIYNEQFF
-,TRBV7-6,TRBJ2-1,once,TGTGCCAGCAGCTTCAACAGGCGCTCCGACAATGAGCAGTTCTTC,CASSFNRRSDNEQFF
-,TRBV7-9,TRBJ1-5,-,TGTGCCAGCAGCTCCTTAAATCAGCCCCAGCATTTT,CASSSLNQPQHF
TRBD2,TRBV10-1,TRBJ2-7,-,TGCGCCAGGACCGGGGGCGGGACTAGCGGCCTAATCGGCTACGAGCAGTACTTC,CARTGGGTSGLIGYEQYF
-,TRBV4-2,TRBJ1-4,-,TGTGCCAGCAGCCAAGATTGGCCCGGGCCATCCAATGAAAAACTGTTTTTT,CASSQDWPGPSNEKLFF
TRBD2,TRBV29-1,TRBJ2-2,-,TGCAGCGTTGAAGAGGACGGACCGGGACTAGCGGGAACCGGGGAGCTGTTTTTT,CSVEEDGPGLAGTGELFF
-,TRBV7-6,TRBJ2-7,-,TGTGCCAGCAGAGCGTGGAACGGCTCGGGGGAGCAGTACTTC,CASRAWNGSGEQYF
TRBD1,TRBV28,TRBJ1-5,-,TGTGCCAGCAGAAGTACAGGGGCTAGGCTCTATAGCAATCAGCCCCAGCATTTT,CASRSTGARLYSNQPQHF
-,TRBV29-1,TRBJ2-1,-,TGCAGCGTATTTAGCTCGGGCGAGCAGTTCTTC,CSVFSSGEQFF
TRBD1,TRBV28,TRBJ1-5,-,TGTGCCAGCAGTTTCTACTCCGGGACAGGGGGCAATCAGCCCCAGCATTTT,CASSFYSGTGGNQPQHF
TRBD1,TRBV10-3,TRBJ1-1,-,TGTGCCATCAGTGAGTCCGCGACAGGGGTAGGAGCTTTCTTT,CAISESATGVGAFF
TRBD2,TRBV7-7,TRBJ2-2,-,TGTGCCAGCAGCCAGACTAGCGCTCAACGTGAGGGCACCGGGGAGCTGTTTTTT,CASSQTSAQREGTGELFF
TRBD1,TRBV29-1,TRBJ1-2,-,TGCAGCGTATATCAGGGAGGGGGCAATGGCTACACCTTC,CSVYQGGGNGYTF
TRBD2,TRBV4-3,TRBJ2-7,-,TGCGCCAGCAGCCAAGAGTACCTAGCGGGTTTATACGAGCAGTACTTC,CASSQEYLAGLYEQYF
-,TRBV7-9,TRBJ1-4,-,TGTGCCAGCAGCTCAACCAGGGATACTGAAAAACTGTTTTTT,CASSSTRDTEKLFF
-,TRBV29-1,TRBJ2-7,-,TGCAGCGCCATGGTTGCACTAGGGGAGCAGTACTTC,CSAMVALGEQYF
-,TRBV9,TRBJ1-1,few,TGTGCCAGCAGCGTAGATGGCAGGTTGAACACTGAAGCTTTCTTT,CASSVDGRLNTEAFF
-,TRBV7-9,TRBJ2-2,-,TGTGCCAGCAGCCTCGGTAACCTCGTGAGGGACACCGGGGAGCTGTTTTTT,CASSLGNLVRDTGELFF
-,TRBV28,TRBJ2-1,-,TGTGCCAGCAGCTCAGCATGGGAGCAGTTCTTC,CASSSAWEQFF
-,TRBV7-8,TRBJ2-2,once,TGTGCCAGCAGCAGGGTGCGCGACACCGGGGAGCTGTTTTTT,CASSRVRDTGELFF
-,TRBV2,TRBJ1-5,-,TGTGCCAGCAGTGAAGAGATTTGGGGGCGCCCCGGTGGCAATCAGCCCCAGCATTTT,CASSEEIWGRPGGNQPQHF
-,TRBV29-1,TRBJ1-2,-,TGCAGCGTTGAAGACCGGCGGTGGGGGGTCGGGTATGGCTACACCTTC,CSVEDRRWGVGYGYTF
TRBD2,TRBV7-2,TRBJ2-5,-,TGTGCCAGCAGCCCCCTAGCGGTCCAAGAGACCCAGTACTTC,CASSPLAVQETQYF
TRBD2,TRBV19,TRBJ2-1,-,TGTGCCAGTAGTATAGCAGCGGGAGCTAATGAGCAGTTCTTC,CASSIAAGANEQFF
-,TRBV27,TRBJ1-4,few,TGTGCCAGCAGGTCCACGGAAGGAGAAAAACTGTTTTTT,CASRSTEGEKLFF
TRBD2,TRBV9,TRBJ2-7,-,TGTGCCAGCAGCGCCACCGGGACTAGCTACGAGCAGTACTTC,CASSATGTSYEQYF
-,TRBV28,TRBJ2-5,-,TGTGCCAGCAGTTTATTTGCGGAACTAGAGACCCAGTACTTC,CASSLFAELETQYF
-,TRBV4-3,TRBJ2-3,-,TGCGCCAGCAAGAAGGGCCTTCTATCAGCTACGCAGTATTTT,CASKKGLLSATQYF
-,TRBV9,TRBJ1-3,-,TGTGCCAGCAGCTCCTCCCCGGTCACTGGCGAAAACACCATATATTTT,CASSSSPVTGENTIYF
-,TRBV7-2,TRBJ2-3,once,TGTGCCAGCAGCCGAAGCACAGATACGCAGTATTTT,CASSRSTDTQYF
-,TRBV15,TRBJ2-5,-,TGTGCCACCAGCCCACGGACGCCCCCAGAGACCCAGTACTTC,CATSPRTPPETQYF
-,TRBV9,TRBJ1-2,-,TGTGCCAGCAGCCAGATAGGACTTTCGGGCTATGGCTACACCTTC,CASSQIGLSGYGYTF
-,TRBV2,TRBJ2-1,-,TGTGCCAGCAGTCTTCCGAGAAGCGATTCCTACAATGAGCAGTTCTTC,CASSLPRSDSYNEQFF
TRBD2,TRBV18,TRBJ2-1,-,TGTGCCAGCTCACCCCGGGGAGCGGGAGTACAGGATGAGCAGTTCTTC,CASSPRGAGVQDEQFF